The present T cell receptor beta chain was sequenced within a study of OX40 agonist ivuxolimab in advanced cancers. Study information: Therapy given before enrollment (anti-PD-1, anti-PD-L1 or anti-CTLA-4) was allowed, and 40% to 45% had some.

Germline V gene sequence: CDR1 MNHEY, CDR2 SVGAGI. The CDR3 sequence is 14 residues long. Trimming took 4 bases from V and 0 from J; bases not matched to a gene: 2. Cycle 7 day 1, cycle 4 day 1, and baseline were the timepoints at which blood was sampled. Sequencing used immunoSEQ multiplex PCR; TCRdb keeps in-frame clones, though not all of them. The data contain tens of thousands of clones, around nine tenths of them singletons. V gene TRBV6-5 combines with J gene TRBJ2-5, with 7 positions matching TRBD1. The material was CD4+ or CD8+ T cells sorted from blood, obtained in a trial of the OX40 agonist ivuxolimab. This receptor was taken from an adult with an advanced solid tumor such as melanoma, head and neck, liver or kidney cancer. As DNA, the CDR3 is TGTGCCAGCAGTTTACAGGGGTACCAAGAGACCCAGTACTTC. This translates into CASSLQGYQETQYF.